This passage covers 24 T cell receptor beta chains from one sample sequenced in a study of beta chain features in type 1 diabetes. The entirety of the isolated RNA underwent reverse transcription, so expressed TCRB transcripts were sequenced. The data were produced by immunoSEQ multiplex PCR, yet TCRdb's version contains in-frame clones alone and is incomplete. There are about 300,000 clones in the sample; approximately 8.1% occur only once, and more than 1% lies in the top ten. The sample was central memory CD4+ T cells from blood. These receptors were obtained from a woman in her late teens or twenties in good health.

This clone was seen a handful of times. The V gene is TRBV9, the J gene TRBJ1-6; no reliable D call. V was clipped by 0 bases and J by 7 bases, with 8 bases between them. Germline CDR1 is SGDLS and CDR2 is YYNGEE. The length of the CDR3 is 14 residues. The DNA of the CDR3 is TGTGCCAGCAGCGTAGCCAACCAAAATTCACCCCTCCACTTT. Its protein product is CASSVANQNSPLHF.

V usage is TRBV7-2 and J usage is TRBJ2-7; D possibly uses TRBD1 or TRBD2 (5 bases each). The CDR3 is 14 residues long. Trimming cost V 2 bases and J 10 bases, with 18 bases left between them. Germline CDR1 and CDR2: SGHTA and FQGNSA. The CDR3 protein is CASSLSPGTGVQYV. The CDR3 nucleotides are TGTGCCAGCAGCTTATCCCCGGGGACGGGCGTCCAGTACGTC.

This clone was picked up a small number of times. V and J are TRBV7-2 and TRBJ1-5; no clear D gene. This CDR3 has 13 residues. V was trimmed by 5 bases and J by 6 bases, leaving 11 bases between them. Germline CDR1 is SGHTA and CDR2 is FQGNSA. The chain's CDR3 is CASSNKGGQPQHF. The CDR3 DNA reads as TGTGCCAGCAGCAATAAGGGCGGTCAGCCCCAGCATTTT. Using reference TRBV7-2 and TRBJ1-5 for the parts outside the CDR3, the full variable domain is GAGVSQSPSNKVTEKGKDVELRCDPISGHTALYWYRQSLGQGLEFLIYFQGNSAPDKSGLPSDRFSAERTGGSVSTLTIQRTQQEDSAVYLCASSNKGGQPQHFGDGTRLSIL.

This clone was counted a few times. The chain uses TRBV29-1 and TRBJ1-4; 9 bases line up with TRBD1. V was clipped by 3 bases and J by 10 bases; unmatched bases: 9. CDR3 size: 14 residues. Germline V gene sequence: CDR1 SQVTM, CDR2 ANQGSEA. The CDR3 nucleotides are TGCAGCGTTGAGCAGACAGGGGGAACGGCAAAACTGTTTTTT. It yields the protein CSVEQTGGTAKLFF. Combining the CDR3 with reference TRBV29-1 and TRBJ1-4 gives the whole variable domain SAVISQKPSRDICQRGTSLTIQCQVDSQVTMMFWYRQQPGQSLTLIATANQGSEATYESGFVIDKFPISRPNLTFSTLTVSNMSPEDSSIYLCSVEQTGGTAKLFFGSGTQLSVL.

A few counts support this clone. CDR3 residues: CASMTNRGGPYEQYF. The CDR3 region has the DNA TGTGCCAGCATGACCAACAGGGGCGGACCCTACGAGCAGTACTTC. The chain joins TRBV6-1 to TRBJ2-7, with 7 bases lining up with TRBD1. Looked up from germline, CDR1 is MNHNS and CDR2 is SASEGT. The CDR3 loop spans 15 amino acids. After removal of 7 bases from V and 2 bases from J, the junction contained 11 bases not matched to a gene.

This clone was observed a handful of times. This CDR3 reads CASKVDVTRPGELFF. CDR3 bases: TGTGCCAGCAAAGTGGATGTGACTCGGCCCGGGGAGCTGTTTTTT. The chain links TRBV2 to TRBJ2-2; D is unresolved. Germline V lookup: CDR1 SNHLY, CDR2 FYNNEI. The V end was cut by 7 bases, the J end by 6 bases, with 18 bases between. The CDR3 covers 15 residues.

This clone was seen ten or more times. The CDR3: CASSSQGGTTDTQYF. The CDR3 DNA reads as TGTGCCAGTAGTTCCCAGGGAGGGACCACAGATACGCAGTATTTT. The chain uses TRBV19 and TRBJ2-3; 7 bases line up with TRBD2. Germline V lookup: CDR1 LNHDA, CDR2 SQIVND (reference sequence). V gave up 5 bases and J gave up 2 bases; unmatched junction bases: 7. The CDR3 has 15 amino acids.

This clone has just a few counts. The chain is built from TRBV4-3 and TRBJ1-2; D gene uncertain. V was clipped by 0 bases and J by 1 base, with 9 bases between them. The germline V gene encodes CDR1 LGHNA and CDR2 YSLEER. This CDR3 is built from 15 residues. CDR3 region: CASSQDAGYNYGYTF. In DNA form, the CDR3 reads TGCGCCAGCAGCCAAGATGCGGGATATAACTATGGCTACACCTTC.

V gene TRBV4-3 combines with J gene TRBJ2-3, with 8 nucleotides matching TRBD2. V was pared by 4 bases and J by 1 base, with 4 bases of the junction left unmatched. Germline values: CDR1 LGHNA, CDR2 YSLEER. The CDR3 extends over 15 amino acids. The CDR3 region is CASSRGTSRTDTQYF. CDR3 nucleotides: TGCGCCAGCAGCCGAGGGACTAGTCGCACAGATACGCAGTATTTT.

The J gene is TRBJ2-3, the V gene TRBV6-6; the match to TRBD2 covers 10 bases. J was trimmed by 3 bases and V by 7 bases; bases with no gene match: 1. The CDR3 spans 13 residues. CDR1 and CDR2 (germline): MNHNY, SVGAGI (reference sequence). DNA of the CDR3: TGTGCCAGCACACTAGCGGGAACAGATACGCAGTATTTT. Translated, it gives CASTLAGTDTQYF.

This clone came up many times. This sequence joins TRBV6-1 and TRBJ1-1, with D possibly being TRBD1 (6 bases). V was shortened by 6 bases and J by 1 base, with 12 bases between the two germline ends. CDR3 length: 14 amino acids. The germline CDR1 and CDR2 sequences are MNHNS and SASEGT. The CDR3 reads CASRLDRSNTEAFF. The CDR3 nucleotides are TGTGCCAGCAGGCTGGACAGATCGAACACTGAAGCTTTCTTT.

This clone was counted at least ten times. This chain connects TRBV28 to TRBJ2-3; the D gene could be TRBD1 or TRBD2 (6 bases each). Germline V gene data show CDR1 as MDHEN and CDR2 as SYDVKM. V was pared by 6 bases and J by 14 bases, with 24 bases between. The CDR3 has 14 amino acids. CDR3 residues: CASSRAGGLSKLYF. The DNA for the CDR3 is TGTGCCAGCAGCCGCGCCGGGGGCCTTTCCAAACTGTATTTT. Supplemented by reference TRBV28 and TRBJ2-3, the full variable domain reads DVKVTQSSRYLVKRTGEKVFLECVQDMDHENMFWYRQDPGLGLRLIYFSYDVKMKEKGDIPEGYSVSREKKERFSLILESASTNQTSMYLCASSRAGGLSKLYFGPGTRLTVL.

A few counts support this clone. This chain uses TRBV28 with TRBJ1-1, with D perhaps TRBD1 (5 bases). V was clipped by 8 bases and J by 9 bases, with 13 bases between them. The CDR3 totals 11 residues. Per the germline V gene, CDR1 is MDHEN and CDR2 is SYDVKM. CDR3 protein: CASSWGYQAFF. As DNA, the CDR3 is TGTGCCAGCTCCTGGGGGTATCAAGCTTTCTTT.

This clone was detected only a few times. The same CDR3 arises from other DNA sequences in this sample as well. This chain links TRBV15 with TRBJ1-2; 7 nucleotides align to TRBD1. The germline V gene has CDR1 LNHNV and CDR2 YYDKDF (reference sequence). This CDR3 contains 14 residues. Unmatched junction bases numbered 2, after V lost 0 bases and J lost 4 bases. The DNA for the CDR3 is TGTGCCACCAGCAGAGAGTCAGGGGGCTATGGCTACACCTTC. Protein sequence: CATSRESGGYGYTF.

A few counts support this clone. The V call is TRBV27, the J call TRBJ1-1; D remains ambiguous. There are 13 residues in the CDR3. Trimming pared 4 bases from V and 3 bases from J, leaving 9 bases between. Germline V gene lookup returns CDR1 MNHEY and CDR2 SMNVEV (reference sequence). CDR3 bases: TGTGCCAGCAGTTCCCGCAGGTACACTGAAGCTTTCTTT. Translating gives CASSSRRYTEAFF.

The chain recombines TRBV4-3 with TRBJ2-3; 8 positions agree with TRBD2. V lost 1 base to trimming and J lost 2 bases; unmatched junction nucleotides: 5. This CDR3 is built from 16 residues. Germline loops: CDR1 LGHNA, CDR2 YSLEER. CDR3 loop: CASSQGGAGVTDTQYF. CDR3 DNA sequence: TGCGCCAGCAGCCAAGGAGGAGCGGGGGTCACAGATACGCAGTATTTT.

This clone was recorded a few times. The gene calls are TRBV7-3 and TRBJ2-3; the D call may be TRBD1 or TRBD2 (6 bases each). Germline CDR1 reads SGHTA; CDR2 reads FQGTGA. V shed 4 bases and J shed 1 base, with 12 bases lying between them. CDR3 length: 15 residues. The CDR3 DNA follows: TGTGCCAGCAGCTATAAGGGGGGAGGCACAGATACGCAGTATTTT. This encodes CASSYKGGGTDTQYF.

Regarding this clone: Possible read error: a much larger clone is one base away. The chain is built from TRBV27 and TRBJ2-5; D ambiguous. The V gene lost 2 bases and the J gene lost 5 bases, with 3 bases spanning the gap. The CDR3 is 11 amino acids. Germline assignment: CDR1 MNHEY and CDR2 SMNVEV (reference sequence). The CDR3 is CASSLMETQYF. The CDR3 DNA sequence: TGTGCCAGCAGTTTAATGGAGACCCAGTACTTC.

Comments on this clone: Other DNA sequences within the sample encode an identical CDR3. V is TRBV4-3 and J is TRBJ1-4; 7 positions agree with TRBD1. Trimming removed 0 bases from V and 8 bases from J; junction bases left unmatched: 6. The CDR3 spans 15 residues. In germline, CDR1 is LGHNA, CDR2 YSLEER. In DNA, the CDR3 is TGCGCCAGCAGCCAAGATGACAGGGTTGGGGAAAAACTGTTTTTT. Encoded protein: CASSQDDRVGEKLFF.

For this clone: At the DNA level, this CDR3 is encoded by other sequences in the same sample as well. V is TRBV2 and J is TRBJ2-7; the D gene is possibly TRBD1 (5 bases). Trimming removed 4 bases at V and 1 base at J, with 8 bases between. The CDR3 covers 13 residues. Germline V CDR1 and CDR2: SNHLY, FYNNEI. The CDR3 DNA reads TGTGCCAGCAGTGGAACAGGTTCCTACGAGCAGTACGTC. Amino acid sequence: CASSGTGSYEQYV.

The sample holds a few counts of this clone. The chain combines TRBV7-6 with TRBJ2-1; maybe TRBD1 (6 bases). Per germline, CDR1 SGHVS and CDR2 FNYEAQ. The CDR3 is 15 amino acids. V lost 0 bases and J 6 bases, leaving 12 bases between the germline ends. The CDR3: CASSLAILGGNEQFF. As DNA, the CDR3 is TGTGCCAGCAGCTTAGCTATCCTAGGGGGCAATGAGCAGTTCTTC.

This clone was seen repeatedly, ten times or more. Here the CDR3 DNA reads TGTGCCAGCAGGGGACAGGGGCAGGGTGAGCAGTTCTTC. Its translation is CASRGQGQGEQFF. The V gene is TRBV6-6, the J gene TRBJ2-1, with 10 bases aligning to TRBD1. The J segment lost 9 bases and the V segment lost 6 bases, leaving 5 bases of the junction unmatched. The CDR3 consists of 13 residues. Per germline, CDR1 MNHNY and CDR2 SVGAGI (reference sequence).

The chain is built from TRBV4-2 and TRBJ1-4; 11 bases match TRBD1. CDR1 LGHNA and CDR2 YNFKEQ come from the germline V gene. CDR3 length equals 15 residues. With V trimmed by 0 bases and J by 7 bases, 1 base remained unmatched. The CDR3 DNA is TGTGCCAGCAGCCAAGATGGGACAGGGGGTGAAAAACTGTTTTTT. Its protein product is CASSQDGTGGEKLFF.

V is TRBV7-9 and J is TRBJ2-4; perhaps TRBD2 as D (6 bases). Between the trimmed V and J ends, which lost 5 bases and 8 bases, there was a span of 10 bases. From germline, CDR1 is SEHNR and CDR2 FQNEAQ (reference sequence). The CDR3 is made up of 12 amino acids. The CDR3 nucleotides read TGTGCCAGCAGCCTAAAGCGGGACATTCAGTACTTC. As protein: CASSLKRDIQYF.